This TCR beta chain was obtained from a study of CD8 T cells in Susac syndrome. Points from the study as a whole: By the study's own acknowledgment, its TCR sequencing and HLA analysis included relatively few individuals.

Looked up from germline, CDR1 is SGHNT and CDR2 is YYREEE (reference sequence). Unmatched junction bases numbered 10, after V lost 4 bases and J lost 4 bases. CDR3 length: 17 amino acids. The T cells that were sequenced for TCR beta were CD8+ and CD4+ cells from blood. It was treatment-naive patients with stable or active relapsing-remitting disease who made up the multiple sclerosis controls. With respect to this clonotype: The antigen is unknown.

RNA was extracted with the RNeasy kit, and a quantity of about 0.45 to 1 ug was reverse transcribed using random hexamers. A multiplex approach, immunoSEQ multiplex PCR, amplified TCR beta CDR3 across 54 Vbeta and 13 Jbeta. One entry per CDR3 protein, called by TCRdb with MiXCR from the immunoSEQ multiplex PCR reads. Among about 300,000 distinct CDR3 sequences listed, 85% were seen once. Sequenced: CD8+ T cells from PBMCs. The V gene is TRBV5-4, the J gene TRBJ2-2, with TRBD1 matching 10 bases. The TCR originated in a human donor with multiple sclerosis. The chain's CDR3 is CASSPAGQGVGTGELFF. In DNA, the CDR3 is TGTGCCAGCAGCCCCGCCGGACAGGGGGTCGGCACCGGGGAGCTGTTTTTT.